Listed here are 28 T cell receptor beta chains from one sample, sequenced in a study of beta chain features in type 1 diabetes. Reverse transcribing all isolated RNA meant expressed TCRB transcripts were sequenced. The protocol was immunoSEQ multiplex PCR, while the TCRdb copy is restricted to in-frame clones and leaves out a portion. The sample has around 240,000 clones, 9.6% seen once. Sequencing input: naive CD4+ T cells from blood. The receptors were sampled from a woman aged 18-30 years in good health.

The rearrangement joins TRBV5-1 to TRBJ2-3; no clear D. Trimming shortened V by 6 bases and J by 5 bases, and 16 bases separated the two germline ends. The CDR3 is 14 residues long. CDR1 and CDR2 (germline): SGHRS, YFSETQ. Here the CDR3 DNA reads TGCGCCAGCAACGAGGCTCCCCCCCGAGATACGCAGTATTTT. Translating gives CASNEAPPRDTQYF.

This chain links TRBV6-1 with TRBJ2-1; D is unresolved. Between the trimmed V and J ends, which lost 7 bases and 0 bases, there was a span of 7 bases. CDR3 length equals 13 residues. CDR1 is MNHNS, CDR2 SASEGT, per germline. The CDR3 sequence: CASTESSYNEQFF. CDR3 coding DNA: TGTGCCAGCACTGAGAGCTCCTACAATGAGCAGTTCTTC.

The chain links TRBV5-4 to TRBJ2-4; 7 bases line up with TRBD1. The CDR3 consists of 15 residues. Per the germline V gene, CDR1 is SGHNT and CDR2 is YYREEE (reference sequence). The V and J ends lost 4 bases and 4 bases, in that order; junction bases with no gene match: 8. CDR3 amino acids: CASSTKVTGKNIQYF. The CDR3 coding sequence is TGTGCCAGCAGCACCAAAGTGACAGGGAAAAACATTCAGTACTTC.

This clone was seen a handful of times. V gene TRBV6-1 combines with J gene TRBJ2-5; the match to TRBD2 covers 8 bases. The J segment lost 0 bases and the V segment lost 3 bases, leaving 9 bases of the junction unmatched. Germline CDR1 MNHNS, CDR2 SASEGT. This CDR3 is 17 amino acids long. The CDR3 DNA reads as TGTGCCAGCAGTGACGACATAGCGGGGACGTACCAAGAGACCCAGTACTTC. Translating it yields CASSDDIAGTYQETQYF.

V gene TRBV7-3 combines with J gene TRBJ2-2, with TRBD1 matching over 9 bases. Per germline, CDR1 SGHTA and CDR2 FQGTGA. With V trimmed by 5 bases and J by 2 bases, 3 bases remained unmatched. This CDR3 is 15 amino acids long. The CDR3 sequence is CASSLDRGNTGELFF. The DNA of the CDR3 is TGTGCCAGCAGCCTGGACAGGGGTAACACCGGGGAGCTGTTTTTT. Full variable domain (rest looked up from reference TRBV7-3 and TRBJ2-2): GAGVSQTPSNKVTEKGKYVELRCDPISGHTALYWYRQSLGQGPEFLIYFQGTGAADDSGLPNDRFFAVRPEGSVSTLKIQRTERGDSAVYLCASSLDRGNTGELFFGEGSRLTVL.

The rearrangement joins TRBV5-1 to TRBJ2-1; 11 bases line up with TRBD1. Losses at the gene ends were 9 bases for V and 5 bases for J; bases not matched to a gene: 10. The CDR3 consists of 15 residues. Germline CDR1 is SGHRS and CDR2 is YFSETQ. Written as DNA, the CDR3 is TGCGCCACCTCGTCTGGGACAGGGGGTAACAATGAGCAGTTCTTC. Translating it yields CATSSGTGGNNEQFF.

This clone was seen a few times. The chain employs TRBV5-1 and TRBJ2-2; TRBD1 matches at 10 bases. V trimming: 4 bases; J trimming: 3 bases; junction bases outside the gene matches: 3. Germline loops: CDR1 SGHRS, CDR2 YFSETQ. The CDR3 extends over 15 amino acids. In DNA form, the CDR3 reads TGCGCCAGCAGCGGGGACAGGGGTGACACCGGGGAGCTGTTTTTT. This sequence encodes CASSGDRGDTGELFF.

This clone was found a few times. The chain recombines TRBV10-2 with TRBJ2-4, with 7 bases matching TRBD1. This CDR3 contains 13 residues. Per germline, CDR1 WSHSY and CDR2 SAAADI. With 6 bases clipped from V and 4 bases from J, the junction kept 3 bases outside the gene matches. In DNA form, the CDR3 reads TGCGCCAGCAGAGGACAGGATAAAAACATTCAGTACTTC. Translation: CASRGQDKNIQYF.

There are a few counts of this clone. The V call is TRBV5-4, the J call TRBJ1-1, with D perhaps matching TRBD1 (5 bases). V was trimmed by 2 bases and J by 4 bases, leaving 12 bases between them. Germline V gene lookup returns CDR1 SGHNT and CDR2 YYREEE (reference sequence). The CDR3 consists of 14 residues. CDR3 sequence: CASSFPGGGTEAFF. The DNA of the CDR3 is TGTGCCAGCAGCTTCCCTGGGGGGGGCACTGAAGCTTTCTTT.

The chain carries TRBV11-2 and TRBJ1-2; 7 positions agree with TRBD1. The CDR3 has 16 residues. V shed 5 bases, J shed 4 bases, and the junction held 13 bases outside the gene matches. CDR1 SGHAT and CDR2 FQNNGV come from the germline V gene. The CDR3 here is CASSTTPRDSPYGYTF. Written as DNA, the CDR3 is TGTGCCAGCAGCACAACCCCTCGGGACAGTCCCTATGGCTACACCTTC.

The rearrangement links TRBV5-6 to TRBJ2-1, with D perhaps TRBD1 (5 bases). Trimming left V 3 bases short and J 0 bases short, with 16 bases between. The CDR3 has 17 amino acids. Germline loops: CDR1 SGHDT, CDR2 YYEEEE. The CDR3 region has the DNA TGTGCCAGCAGCTGGACATCAGGGTTTAACTCCTACAATGAGCAGTTCTTC. Amino acids: CASSWTSGFNSYNEQFF.

There are a few counts of this clone. The chain is built from TRBV27 and TRBJ1-1; 8 bases are a match to TRBD1. This CDR3 has 14 amino acids. Germline CDR1 is MNHEY and CDR2 is SMNVEV (reference sequence). The ends lost 3 bases at V and 6 bases at J; junction bases unmatched: 6. The CDR3 bases are TGTGCCAGCAGTTTTAACAGGGGGGGCCCTGAAGCTTTCTTT. Translating it yields CASSFNRGGPEAFF.

This clone was seen at least ten times. The chain couples TRBV23-1 to TRBJ1-5; 7 bases map to TRBD1. TRBV23-1 is designated an ORF whose function remains uncertain. Unmatched junction bases numbered 6, after V lost 0 bases and J lost 4 bases. This CDR3 contains 16 residues. As DNA, the CDR3 is TGCGCCAGCAGTCAATCGAGCGGACAGGTGAATCAGCCCCAGCATTTT. Its translation is CASSQSSGQVNQPQHF.

This clone was recorded a few times. The chain couples TRBV10-2 to TRBJ2-5; TRBD2 matches at 10 bases. The CDR3 is made up of 14 amino acids. Trimming cost V 6 bases and J 2 bases; bases outside gene matches: 3. Germline values: CDR1 WSHSY, CDR2 SAAADI. The chain's CDR3 is CASSWTSGQETQYF. For the CDR3, the DNA is TGCGCCAGCAGCTGGACTAGCGGACAAGAGACCCAGTACTTC.

This clone came up a few times. V and J are TRBV28 and TRBJ1-5, with D possibly TRBD1 on 6 matching bases. The CDR3 is 16 amino acids. The V end lost 4 bases, the J end lost 1 base, and 14 bases lay between the germline ends. Germline V lookup: CDR1 MDHEN, CDR2 SYDVKM. This CDR3 reads CASSYLDRWSNQPQHF. Written as DNA, the CDR3 is TGTGCCAGCAGTTACCTAGACAGGTGGAGCAATCAGCCCCAGCATTTT.

The gene calls are TRBV9 and TRBJ2-5, with 8 nucleotides matching TRBD2. Looked up from germline, CDR1 is SGDLS and CDR2 is YYNGEE. CDR3 size: 13 residues. The V gene end was trimmed by 2 bases and the J gene end by 5 bases; junction bases not matched to a gene: 2. CDR3 residues: CASSVSSGETQYF. CDR3 nucleotides: TGTGCCAGCAGCGTTTCTAGCGGGGAGACCCAGTACTTC.

This clone has more than one count but fewer than ten. V gene TRBV13 combines with J gene TRBJ1-2; D is possibly TRBD1 (5 bases). Looked up from germline, CDR1 is PRHDT and CDR2 is FYEKMQ (reference sequence). The V gene lost 2 bases and the J gene lost 5 bases, with 6 bases spanning the gap. The CDR3 is 12 amino acids. CDR3 amino acids: CASSLRGYGYTF. CDR3 nucleotides: TGTGCCAGCAGCTTAAGGGGTTATGGCTACACCTTC.

The chain employs TRBV5-4 and TRBJ2-5; possible D gene TRBD2, 6 bases. Trimming took 5 bases from V and 4 from J, leaving 24 bases between them. The CDR3 length is 17 residues. Germline V gene lookup returns CDR1 SGHNT and CDR2 YYREEE (reference sequence). The CDR3 loop is CASSPLPPGPGGETQYF. CDR3 DNA sequence: TGTGCCAGCAGTCCCCTTCCCCCGGGCCCCGGGGGAGAGACCCAGTACTTC.

This clone was counted a few times. The rearrangement joins TRBV10-1 to TRBJ2-5, with D tentatively TRBD2 (6 bases). Trimming took 4 bases from V and 5 from J, leaving 8 bases between them. CDR3 size: 12 residues. Per the germline V gene, CDR1 is WNHNN and CDR2 is SYGVQD (reference sequence). The CDR3 DNA sequence: TGCGCCAGCAGTGCGGGACTCGAGACCCAGTACTTC. Translated: CASSAGLETQYF.

This clone was counted between two and nine times. The chain carries TRBV29-1 and TRBJ1-2; a weak D match, TRBD1 (6 bases). Trimming removed 6 bases at V and 4 bases at J, with 24 bases between. The CDR3 covers 16 residues. Germline-derived CDR1 and CDR2 are SQVTM and ANQGSEA. The CDR3 nucleotides read TGCAGCGTCTCCTTAGTGGGGCAGGGGCCCCTCTATGGCTACACCTTC. Protein product: CSVSLVGQGPLYGYTF.

This rearrangement joins TRBV7-3 to TRBJ2-7; 8 bases fit TRBD1. The V gene end was trimmed by 1 base and the J gene end by 7 bases; junction bases not matched to a gene: 3. From germline, CDR1 is SGHTA and CDR2 FQGTGA. CDR3 length: 13 residues. The CDR3 loop reads CASSLRQGREQYF. CDR3 in DNA: TGTGCCAGCAGCTTAAGACAGGGGAGAGAGCAGTACTTC.

J is TRBJ1-2 and V is TRBV14; D gene unclear. The CDR3 runs 13 residues. Germline CDR1 and CDR2: SGHDN and FVKESK. With 0 bases removed from V and 5 bases from J, the gap between germline ends came to 7 bases. The CDR3 DNA is TGTGCCAGCAGCCAAGACAGTTTTTATGGCTACACCTTC. Its translation: CASSQDSFYGYTF.

This clone has just a few counts. The rearrangement links TRBV6-4 to TRBJ2-1; 15 bases agree with TRBD2. The CDR3 runs to 20 residues. V gave up 4 bases and J gave up 5 bases; unmatched junction bases: 15. The V gene's germline CDR1 is MRHNA and CDR2 SNTAGT. This CDR3 reads CASSVWAFGLAGGSDNEQFF. The CDR3 DNA is TGTGCCAGCAGTGTTTGGGCCTTTGGACTAGCGGGAGGGTCCGACAATGAGCAGTTCTTC.

This clone was picked up a small number of times. The genes are TRBV7-6 and TRBJ2-1; 7 bases are a match to TRBD2. CDR1 is SGHVS, CDR2 FNYEAQ, per germline. This CDR3 is built from 16 residues. Trimming cost V 3 bases and J 0 bases; bases outside gene matches: 5. CDR3 DNA: TGTGCCAGCAGCTTCAGCGGGGCCAGCTCCTACAATGAGCAGTTCTTC. Translated: CASSFSGASSYNEQFF.

CDR3 nucleotides: TGTGCCAGCAGCTTATCTGGAAGGGGAATCGTGAACACTGAAGCTTTCTTT. It is translated as CASSLSGRGIVNTEAFF. This chain uses TRBV7-9 with TRBJ1-1; D might be TRBD1 (5 bases). Germline CDR1 SEHNR, CDR2 FQNEAQ (reference sequence). V lost 2 bases, J lost 0 bases, and 16 bases lay in between. CDR3 length: 17 residues.

The chain links TRBV4-1 to TRBJ2-7; 7 bases fit TRBD2. Germline values: CDR1 MGHRA, CDR2 YSYEKL. CDR3 length: 15 amino acids. Germline trimming cut 1 base from V and 4 bases from J; bases unmatched to any gene: 7. The CDR3 spells CASSQVGDYLYEQYF. The DNA of the CDR3 is TGCGCCAGCAGCCAAGTGGGGGACTACCTATACGAGCAGTACTTC.

This clone appeared a few times. The chain is built from TRBV6-1 and TRBJ2-4, with TRBD1 matching 10 bases. CDR1 is MNHNS, CDR2 SASEGT, per germline. The CDR3 covers 13 residues. The V segment lost 5 bases and the J segment 11 bases; nucleotides outside the gene matches: 6. Written as DNA, the CDR3 is TGTGCCAGCAGTTATCCAGGACAGGGGGTTCAGTACTTC. Encoded protein: CASSYPGQGVQYF.

The CDR3 loop is CSYRDRDYEQYF. The DNA of the CDR3 is TGCAGCTATAGGGACAGGGACTACGAGCAGTACTTC. The V gene is TRBV29-1, the J gene TRBJ2-7; 9 nucleotides align to TRBD1. This CDR3 spans 12 amino acids. CDR1 is SQVTM and CDR2 is ANQGSEA in the germline V gene. V trimming: 8 bases; J trimming: 3 bases; junction bases outside the gene matches: 5.